This T cell receptor (beta chain) is from a study of radiotherapy plus CTLA-4 blockade in lung cancer. Sequencing was performed with immunoSEQ multiplex PCR; in TCRdb, only in-frame clones are kept and a portion is missing. Of about 88,000 clones in the sample, about two thirds were seen once. Looked up from germline, CDR1 is MNHEY and CDR2 is SVGAGI. This CDR3 spans 16 amino acids. Trimming stripped 0 bases from V and 2 bases from J, with 8 bases between. Sequenced here: peripheral blood, sampled from a patient treated with radiotherapy plus ipilimumab. The V call is TRBV6-5, the J call TRBJ2-6; TRBD1 is a possible D gene (5 bases). This clonotype was sampled from a human donor with non-small cell lung cancer that progressed on radiotherapy plus ipilimumab. The CDR3 nucleotides are TGTGCCAGCAGTTACTCCCAGGGAACTGGGGCCAACGTCCTGACTTTC. Protein sequence: CASSYSQGTGANVLTF.